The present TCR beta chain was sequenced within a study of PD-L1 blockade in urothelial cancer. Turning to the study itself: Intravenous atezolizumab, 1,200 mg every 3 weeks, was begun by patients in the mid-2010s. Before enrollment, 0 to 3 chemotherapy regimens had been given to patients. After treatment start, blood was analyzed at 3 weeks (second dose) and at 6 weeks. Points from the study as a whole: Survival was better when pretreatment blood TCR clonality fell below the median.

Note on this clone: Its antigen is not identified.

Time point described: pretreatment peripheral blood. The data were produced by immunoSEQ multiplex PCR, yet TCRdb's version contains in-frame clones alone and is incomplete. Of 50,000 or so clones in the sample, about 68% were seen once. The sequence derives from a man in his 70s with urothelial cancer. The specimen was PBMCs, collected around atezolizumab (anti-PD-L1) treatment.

The CDR3 protein is CASSLPGGYGYTF. CDR3 DNA: TGTGCCAGCAGTTTACCAGGGGGCTATGGCTACACCTTC. J is TRBJ1-2 and V is TRBV27, with 7 bases identical to TRBD1. CDR1 is MNHEY, CDR2 SMNVEV, per germline (reference sequence). Trimming at V came to 2 bases and at J to 4 bases, leaving 1 base not matched to a gene. CDR3 length: 13 amino acids.